Here is one T cell receptor beta chain with its context. Everyone who took part was about 18 to 90 years old, and they came from over 20 US areas. The data originate from a study of blood T cell repertoires in COVID-19. Here immunoSEQ multiplex PCR was the method, and the copy in TCRdb shows in-frame clones only, minus some. The sample records under 300,000 clones, 87% being singletons. The CDR3 is made up of 16 amino acids. V was pared by 4 bases and J by 0 bases, with 8 bases of the junction left unmatched. Germline lookup yields CDR1 SGHVS and CDR2 FNYEAQ. The rearrangement links TRBV7-6 to TRBJ1-2; 7 bases line up with TRBD1. This sequence originates from a woman aged 25 to 39 with acute COVID-19. The sequenced material came from PBMCs or T cells enriched from blood (not recorded which). CDR3 in DNA: TGTGCCAGCAGCTCGTTACCGGGACAGTCTAACTATGGCTACACCTTC. Amino acids: CASSSLPGQSNYGYTF.